This T cell receptor (beta chain) was recorded in a study of blood T cell repertoires in COVID-19. Study-wide background: The United States, Italy and Spain were the sources of the acute and convalescent COVID-19 samples.

The method was immunoSEQ multiplex PCR; TCRdb's version includes in-frame clones alone and lacks a portion of them. The sample gives about 300,000 clones, about 81% of which show up once; about 1.5% is in the top ten. CDR1 and CDR2 (germline): SGHAT, FQNNGV. V lost 5 bases, J lost 4 bases, and 8 bases lay in between. This CDR3 is built from 13 residues. The table lists this clone with a few counts. The chain combines TRBV11-2 with TRBJ2-2, with D uncertain. Sequencing was done on a sample of peripheral blood. The clonotype comes from a human donor with COVID-19, enrolled during active disease. The donor label of this sample is uncertain. DNA of the CDR3: TGTGCCAGCAGCCGGGTCTCCACCGGGGAGCTGTTTTTT. Its translation: CASSRVSTGELFF.